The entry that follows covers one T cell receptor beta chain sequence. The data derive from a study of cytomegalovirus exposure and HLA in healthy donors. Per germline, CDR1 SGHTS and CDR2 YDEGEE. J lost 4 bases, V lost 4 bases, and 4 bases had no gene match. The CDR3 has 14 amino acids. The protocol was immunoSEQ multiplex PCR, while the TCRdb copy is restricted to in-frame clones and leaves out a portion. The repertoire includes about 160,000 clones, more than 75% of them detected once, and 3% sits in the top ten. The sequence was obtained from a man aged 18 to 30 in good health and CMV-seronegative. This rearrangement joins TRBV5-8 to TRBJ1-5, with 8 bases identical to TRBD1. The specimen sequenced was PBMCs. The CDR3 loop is CASSNRGRNQPQHF. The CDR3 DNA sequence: TGTGCCAGCAGCAACAGGGGGAGGAATCAGCCCCAGCATTTT.